Reported below is one TCR beta chain. Antigen specificity is unknown. From the second PCR step, alpha and beta chains were amplified apart. An equimolar mix of two oligonucleotides served as the beta constant-region primer for TRBC1 and TRBC2. Ligated cDNA was amplified by four rounds of PCR with nested alpha and beta constant-region primers and SP2. TCRdb re-analysed the UMI-ligation and nested PCR reads in MiXCR, keeping a single row per CDR3 protein. Of about 140,000 distinct CDR3 sequences listed, approximately 20% are singletons. Germline V gives CDR1 SEHNR, CDR2 FQNEAQ (reference sequence). V lost 5 bases and J 4 bases, leaving 11 bases between the germline ends. The CDR3 loop spans 14 amino acids. The sample belongs to a study of naive and memory T cell subsets. Findings and limits, study-wide: Over 90% of naive TCR sequences appeared only once after error correction, unlike memory subsets. Between naive and memory subsets, TCR abundance power law exponents differed. Especially in CD8 cells, naive repertoires contained a few larger clonotypes, possibly CD45RA-re-expressing memory cells.

This sequence was found in a human donor in good health. Material: naive CD8+ T cells from blood. The chain has TRBV7-9 and TRBJ2-2; tentatively, D is TRBD2 (5 bases). The CDR3 spells CASSPGISTGELFF. For the CDR3, the DNA is TGTGCCAGCAGCCCCGGGATTTCCACCGGGGAGCTGTTTTTT.